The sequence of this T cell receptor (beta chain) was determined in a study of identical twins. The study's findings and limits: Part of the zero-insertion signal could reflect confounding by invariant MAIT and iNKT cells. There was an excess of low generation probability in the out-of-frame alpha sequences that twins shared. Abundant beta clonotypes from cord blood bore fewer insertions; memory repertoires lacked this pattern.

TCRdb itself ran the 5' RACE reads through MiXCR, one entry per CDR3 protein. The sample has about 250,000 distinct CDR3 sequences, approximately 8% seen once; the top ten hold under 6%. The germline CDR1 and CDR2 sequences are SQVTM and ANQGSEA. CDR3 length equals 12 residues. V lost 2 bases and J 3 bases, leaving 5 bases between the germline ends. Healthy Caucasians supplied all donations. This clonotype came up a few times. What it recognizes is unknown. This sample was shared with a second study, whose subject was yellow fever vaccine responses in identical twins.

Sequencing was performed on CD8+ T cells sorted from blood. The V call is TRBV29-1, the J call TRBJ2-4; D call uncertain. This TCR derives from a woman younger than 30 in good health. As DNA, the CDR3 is TGCAGCGTTGAATTAGACAAAAACATTCAGTACTTC. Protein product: CSVELDKNIQYF.